The sequence of this TCR beta chain was determined in a study of shared clonotypes between healthy human individuals. The assay was carried out at the deep level. The authors' processing: ImmunoSEQ supplied junction-only sequences lacking quality scores, so filtering was different. Using immunoSEQ multiplex PCR, the repertoire was profiled, and TCRdb retains in-frame clones only, with some absent. The V and J calls and clone size were taken over from that table, and D and trimming were inferred from the DNA. The sample includes 1.4 million or so clones, 97% to 99% of them seen just once. From germline, CDR1 is SGHVS and CDR2 FNYEAQ. The ends lost 3 bases at V and 6 bases at J; junction bases unmatched: 5. This CDR3 spans 14 amino acids.

This clonotype originated in a man aged 25 to 45 in good health. The sequenced material came from naive CD4+ T cells sorted from blood. Stated subset: CD45RA+ positively selected. The chain employs TRBV7-6 and TRBJ2-3; 8 nucleotides match TRBD1. CDR3 DNA sequence: TGTGCCAGCAGCTTGACAGGGGCTGGGGATACGCAGTATTTT. Its translation is CASSLTGAGDTQYF.